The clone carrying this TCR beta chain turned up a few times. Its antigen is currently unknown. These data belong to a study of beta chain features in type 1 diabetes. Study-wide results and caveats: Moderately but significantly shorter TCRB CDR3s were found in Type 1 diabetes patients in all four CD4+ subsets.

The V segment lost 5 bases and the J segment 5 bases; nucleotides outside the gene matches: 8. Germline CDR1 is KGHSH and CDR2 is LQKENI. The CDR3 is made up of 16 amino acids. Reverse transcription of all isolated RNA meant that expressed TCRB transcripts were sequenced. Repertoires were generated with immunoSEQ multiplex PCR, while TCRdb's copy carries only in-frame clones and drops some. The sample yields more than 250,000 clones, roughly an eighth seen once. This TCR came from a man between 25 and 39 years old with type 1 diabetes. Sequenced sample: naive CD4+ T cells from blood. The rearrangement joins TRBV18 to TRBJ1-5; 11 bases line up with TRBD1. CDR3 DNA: TGTGCCAGCTCAGGCATTCCGGGACAGGGGGATCAGCCCCAGCATTTT. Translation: CASSGIPGQGDQPQHF.